These 5 T cell receptor beta chains were all obtained from the same sample, sequenced in a study of blood T cell repertoires in COVID-19. Using immunoSEQ multiplex PCR, the repertoire was profiled, and TCRdb retains in-frame clones only, with some absent. The sample records 100,000 to 150,000 clones, about two thirds being singletons. Sequenced input: peripheral blood. The receptors come from a human donor with acute or convalescent COVID-19. The donor label of this sample is uncertain.

This clone was seen ten or more times. J is TRBJ2-3 and V is TRBV29-1; 10 bases agree with TRBD2. The germline V gene encodes CDR1 SQVTM and CDR2 ANQGSEA. With V trimmed by 3 bases and J by 3 bases, 12 bases remained unmatched. The CDR3 totals 17 residues. The CDR3 DNA reads TGCAGCGTTGAGACCAGCGGGGGGGTCTTTATTACAGATACGCAGTATTTT. It encodes CSVETSGGVFITDTQYF.

The V call is TRBV3-1 (or the pseudogene TRBV3-2), the J call TRBJ1-1; the D gene is possibly TRBD1 (5 bases). V lost 3 bases, J lost 1 base, and 6 bases lay in between. This CDR3 spans 13 amino acids. Looked up from germline, CDR1 is LGHDT and CDR2 is YNNKEL (reference sequence). CDR3 amino acids: CASSQQGNTEAFF. The CDR3 DNA reads as TGTGCCAGCAGCCAGCAGGGGAACACTGAAGCTTTCTTT.

The chain combines TRBV5-1 with TRBJ2-3, with 9 bases identical to TRBD1. The J segment lost 5 bases and the V segment lost 4 bases, leaving 11 bases of the junction unmatched. CDR3 length: 16 amino acids. Germline CDR1 is SGHRS and CDR2 is YFSETQ. The CDR3 nucleotides are TGCGCCAGCAGCCCTTGGACCGGGACAGGGAGAGATACGCAGTATTTT. Its translation: CASSPWTGTGRDTQYF.

The chain carries TRBV7-2 and TRBJ1-1; 10 positions agree with TRBD1. V lost 6 bases and J lost 4; bases outside the gene matches: 5. Germline lookup yields CDR1 SGHTA and CDR2 FQGNSA. The CDR3 spans 14 residues. The CDR3 here is CASSPDRGRTEAFF. In DNA, the CDR3 is TGTGCCAGCAGTCCCGACAGGGGGCGCACTGAAGCTTTCTTT. Filled out from reference TRBV7-2 and TRBJ1-1, the complete variable domain reads GAGVSQSPSNKVTEKGKDVELRCDPISGHTALYWYRQSLGQGLEFLIYFQGNSAPDKSGLPSDRFSAERTGGSVSTLTIQRTQQEDSAVYLCASSPDRGRTEAFFGQGTRLTVV.

This sequence joins TRBV19 and TRBJ1-5; 7 bases fit TRBD1. J lost 2 bases, V lost 7 bases, and 8 bases had no gene match. Germline lookup yields CDR1 LNHDA and CDR2 SQIVND (reference sequence). The CDR3 has 15 amino acids. CDR3 sequence reads: CASIDRAGGNQPQHF. In DNA form, the CDR3 reads TGTGCCAGTATCGACAGGGCAGGTGGCAATCAGCCCCAGCATTTT.